These 12 T cell receptor beta chains were all obtained from the same sample, sequenced in a study of blood T cell repertoires in COVID-19. Profiling relied on immunoSEQ multiplex PCR, and the TCRdb table lists in-frame clones only, not all of them. Of roughly 400,000 clones in the sample, more than 70% are singletons; the top ten hold about 1.4%. Sequencing was done on a sample of PBMCs or T cells enriched from blood (not recorded which). These receptors were taken from a young woman who had been exposed to COVID-19.

The chain carries TRBV6-2 or TRBV6-3 and TRBJ2-5; TRBD1 matches at 9 bases. Germline CDR1 reads MNHEY; CDR2 reads SVGEGT. After removal of 5 bases from V and 4 bases from J, the junction contained 5 bases not matched to a gene. The length of the CDR3 is 14 residues. CDR3 sequence (DNA): TGTGCCAGCAGTATTGGACAGGGGAGAGAGACCCAGTACTTC. Its protein product is CASSIGQGRETQYF.

The genes are TRBV6-5 and TRBJ2-7; 7 nucleotides agree with TRBD1. The germline gives CDR1 MNHEY, CDR2 SVGAGI. This CDR3 is 14 amino acids long. Trimming took 4 bases from V and 2 from J; bases not matched to a gene: 5. CDR3 protein: CASSFATGTYEQYF. Here the CDR3 DNA reads TGTGCCAGCAGTTTCGCGACAGGGACCTACGAGCAGTACTTC.

This chain uses TRBV12-5 with TRBJ1-1, with 8 bases that match TRBD1. CDR3 length: 16 residues. Germline assignment: CDR1 LGHNT and CDR2 FRNRAP. V lost 0 bases to trimming and J lost 2 bases; unmatched junction nucleotides: 5. The chain's CDR3 is CASGLVVTGGNTEAFF. The CDR3 bases are TGTGCTAGTGGTTTGGTAGTAACAGGGGGAAACACTGAAGCTTTCTTT. The entire variable domain, with the rest obtained from reference TRBV12-5 and TRBJ1-1, is as follows: DARVTQTPRHKVTEMGQEVTMRCQPILGHNTVFWYRQTMMQGLELLAYFRNRAPLDDSGMPKDRFSAEMPDATLATLKIQPSEPRDSAVYFCASGLVVTGGNTEAFFGQGTRLTVV.

The chain is built from TRBV29-1 and TRBJ2-7; 7 bases line up with TRBD2. Germline CDR1 is SQVTM and CDR2 is ANQGSEA. Trimming took 4 bases from V and 2 from J; bases not matched to a gene: 2. CDR3 length: 12 residues. CDR3 protein: CSVGRGTYEQYF. In nucleotides, the CDR3 is TGCAGCGTTGGGCGGGGGACCTACGAGCAGTACTTC.

The chain joins TRBV28 to TRBJ1-6, with 7 bases lining up with TRBD1. The CDR3 length is 12 residues. The junction had 2 bases not matched to a gene; V was cut back by 8 bases and J by 7 bases. Germline CDR1 reads MDHEN; CDR2 reads SYDVKM. The CDR3: CASQTGNSPLHF. The CDR3 nucleotides are TGTGCCAGCCAGACAGGGAATTCACCCCTCCACTTT.

The chain combines TRBV7-2 with TRBJ2-2; D remains ambiguous. The CDR3 runs to 13 residues. V shed 6 bases and J shed 2 bases, with 7 bases lying between them. Germline V gene lookup returns CDR1 SGHTA and CDR2 FQGNSA. CDR3 sequence (DNA): TGTGCCAGCAGTAACTATAACACCGGGGAGCTGTTTTTT. It encodes CASSNYNTGELFF.

This chain uses TRBV28 with TRBJ1-1; 7 positions match TRBD1. The V and J ends lost 6 bases and 1 base, in that order; junction bases with no gene match: 2. Germline CDR1 reads MDHEN; CDR2 reads SYDVKM. The CDR3 spans 13 residues. The chain's CDR3 is CASRGTANTEAFF. CDR3 in DNA: TGTGCCAGCAGGGGGACAGCGAACACTGAAGCTTTCTTT.

The CDR3 DNA follows: TGTGCCAGTAGTATAAAGACAGGAATCTACGAGCAGTACTTC. Its protein product is CASSIKTGIYEQYF. This chain connects TRBV19 to TRBJ2-7; D is perhaps TRBD1 (6 bases). Per germline, CDR1 LNHDA and CDR2 SQIVND (reference sequence). The CDR3 has 14 residues. The V gene lost 2 bases and the J gene lost 3 bases, with 11 bases spanning the gap.

The CDR3 DNA is TGTGCCAGCAGCGTATCTCAGACAGGGGGCCCTGGAAACACCATATATTTT. Its protein product is CASSVSQTGGPGNTIYF. The chain joins TRBV9 to TRBJ1-3, with TRBD1 matching over 10 bases. V lost 1 base to trimming and J lost 2 bases; unmatched junction nucleotides: 6. This CDR3 has 17 amino acids. Germline V gene lookup returns CDR1 SGDLS and CDR2 YYNGEE.

The chain joins TRBV7-2 to TRBJ2-5; 7 nucleotides match TRBD2. The V segment lost 5 bases and the J segment 4 bases; nucleotides outside the gene matches: 10. The CDR3 spans 15 residues. Germline lookup yields CDR1 SGHTA and CDR2 FQGNSA. Here the CDR3 DNA reads TGTGCCAGCAGCCTCAGCGGGACCGCGGGAGAGACCCAGTACTTC. Translation: CASSLSGTAGETQYF.

The chain combines TRBV7-9 with TRBJ2-3, with 10 bases aligning to TRBD2. V shed 2 bases and J 3 bases; nucleotides not matched to a gene: 11. The CDR3 covers 18 residues. Germline CDR1 reads SEHNR; CDR2 reads FQNEAQ (reference sequence). CDR3 region: CASSLLPIKAGGTDTQYF. CDR3 in DNA: TGTGCCAGCAGCTTACTCCCAATAAAAGCGGGGGGGACAGATACGCAGTATTTT. Full variable domain (rest looked up from reference TRBV7-9 and TRBJ2-3): DTGVSQNPRHKITKRGQNVTFRCDPISEHNRLYWYRQTLGQGPEFLTYFQNEAQLEKSRLLSDRFSAERPKGSFSTLEIQRTEQGDSAMYLCASSLLPIKAGGTDTQYFGPGTRLTVL.

This clone was seen just once. CDR3 sequence reads: CASSSPLGGEQYF. The CDR3 DNA reads TGCGCCAGCAGCAGTCCTTTGGGGGGCGAGCAGTACTTC. This sequence joins TRBV5-1 and TRBJ2-7; D possibly corresponds to TRBD2 (6 bases). The CDR3 has 13 residues. The germline CDR1 and CDR2 sequences are SGHRS and YFSETQ. Deletions cut 4 bases from V and 6 bases from J, with 14 bases between.